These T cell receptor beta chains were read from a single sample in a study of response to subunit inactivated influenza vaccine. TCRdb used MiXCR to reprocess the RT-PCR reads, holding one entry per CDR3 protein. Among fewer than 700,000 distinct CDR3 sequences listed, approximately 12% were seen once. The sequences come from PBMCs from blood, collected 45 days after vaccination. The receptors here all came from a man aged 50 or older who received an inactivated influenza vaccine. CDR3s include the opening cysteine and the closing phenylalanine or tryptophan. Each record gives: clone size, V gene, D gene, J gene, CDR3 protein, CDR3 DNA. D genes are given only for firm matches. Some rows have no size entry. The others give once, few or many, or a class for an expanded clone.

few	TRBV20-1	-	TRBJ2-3	CCARDVADGITDTQYF	TGCTGTGCTAGAGATGTGGCGGATGGGATCACAGATACGCAGTATTTT
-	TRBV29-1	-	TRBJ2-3	CSVEDGTDTQYF	TGCAGCGTTGAGGACGGGACAGATACGCAGTATTTT
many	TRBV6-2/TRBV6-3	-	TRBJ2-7	CASSPPAGAYEQYF	TGTGCCAGCAGTCCCCCGGCAGGGGCCTACGAGCAGTACTTC
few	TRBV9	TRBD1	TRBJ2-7	CASSVAPSTRTGGGEQYF	TGTGCCAGCAGCGTAGCTCCCTCAACTAGGACAGGGGGAGGCGAGCAGTACTTC
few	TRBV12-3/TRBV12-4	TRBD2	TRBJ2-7	CASSLAVGGAFEQYF	TGTGCCAGCAGTTTGGCAGTCGGGGGGGCGTTCGAGCAGTACTTC
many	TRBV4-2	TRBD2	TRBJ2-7	CASSQSSSGGHEYEQYF	TGTGCCAGCAGCCAAAGCTCGAGCGGGGGGCACGAGTACGAGCAGTACTTC
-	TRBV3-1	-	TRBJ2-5	CASSLQGGQETQYF	TGTGCCAGCAGCCTCCAGGGGGGACAAGAGACCCAGTACTTC
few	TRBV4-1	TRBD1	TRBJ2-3	CASSPQGQITDTQYF	TGCGCCAGCAGCCCCCAGGGACAGATAACAGATACGCAGTATTTT
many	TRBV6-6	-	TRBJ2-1	CASSYLSNNEQFF	TGTGCCAGCAGTTACTTGTCTAACAATGAGCAGTTCTTC
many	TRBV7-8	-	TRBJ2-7	CASSLRLVQYF	TGTGCCAGCAGCCTAAGACTAGTTCAGTACTTC
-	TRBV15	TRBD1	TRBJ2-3	CATSSAGTGEDTQYF	TGTGCCACCAGCAGCGCGGGGACAGGGGAAGATACGCAGTATTTT
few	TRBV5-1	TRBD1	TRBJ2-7	CASSLARTGQPYEQYF	TGCGCCAGCAGCTTGGCTAGGACAGGGCAACCCTACGAGCAGTACTTC
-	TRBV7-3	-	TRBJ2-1	CASSSGVRSSYNEQFF	TGTGCCAGCAGCTCTGGGGTAAGGAGCTCCTACAATGAGCAGTTCTTC
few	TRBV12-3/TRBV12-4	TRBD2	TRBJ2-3	CASSLSGSSPVTQYF	TGTGCCAGCAGTTTGAGCGGGAGTAGTCCTGTTACGCAGTATTTT
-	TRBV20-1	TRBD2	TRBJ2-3	CSANSGMSSTDTQYF	TGCAGTGCCAATAGCGGGATGTCTAGCACAGATACGCAGTATTTT
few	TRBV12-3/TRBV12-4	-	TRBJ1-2	CASSPESYGYTF	TGTGCCAGCAGTCCAGAATCCTATGGCTACACCTTC
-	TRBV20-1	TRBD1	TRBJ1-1	CSARDPKQGARRRTEAFF	TGCAGTGCTAGAGATCCCAAACAGGGGGCCAGGAGGAGAACTGAAGCTTTCTTT
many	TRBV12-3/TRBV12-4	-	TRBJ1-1	CASGGLMNTEAFF	TGTGCCAGCGGGGGGCTGATGAACACTGAAGCTTTCTTT
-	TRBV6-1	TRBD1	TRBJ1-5	CASRLTGAGGSNQPQHF	TGTGCCAGCAGGTTGACAGGGGCGGGGGGTAGCAATCAGCCCCAGCATTTT
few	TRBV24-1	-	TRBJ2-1	CATSDWGALGYEQFF	TGTGCCACCAGTGATTGGGGAGCGCTCGGTTATGAGCAGTTCTTC
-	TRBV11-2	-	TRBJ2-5	CASSYPWGANQETQYF	TGTGCCAGCAGCTACCCGTGGGGGGCGAATCAAGAGACCCAGTACTTC
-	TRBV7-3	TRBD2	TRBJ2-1	CASSAVGAGGTLNEQFF	TGTGCCAGCAGCGCCGTGGGAGCGGGAGGCACTTTGAATGAGCAGTTCTTC
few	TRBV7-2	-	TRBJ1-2	CASSPYEGGVLGYTF	TGTGCCAGCAGCCCCTACGAGGGGGGGGTTCTTGGCTACACCTTC
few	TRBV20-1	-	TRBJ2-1	CSAANSQGAHEQFF	TGCAGTGCTGCAAATTCACAGGGAGCCCATGAGCAGTTCTTC
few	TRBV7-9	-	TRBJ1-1	CASTLTGTEAFF	TGTGCCAGCACTTTAACAGGCACTGAAGCTTTCTTT
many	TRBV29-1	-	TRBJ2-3	CSVEGRANTDTQYF	TGCAGCGTTGAGGGCAGGGCCAACACAGATACGCAGTATTTT
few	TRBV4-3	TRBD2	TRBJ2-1	CASSQVVAGGQSSYNEQFF	TGCGCCAGCAGCCAAGTCGTAGCGGGGGGGCAAAGCTCCTACAATGAGCAGTTCTTC
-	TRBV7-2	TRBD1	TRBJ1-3	CASSFSGTGSGNTIYF	TGTGCCAGCAGCTTCTCCGGGACAGGGTCTGGAAACACCATATATTTT
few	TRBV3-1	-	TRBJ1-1	CASSRWDGDTEAFF	TGTGCCAGCAGCCGGTGGGACGGCGACACTGAAGCTTTCTTT
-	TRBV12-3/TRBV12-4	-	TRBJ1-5	CASRLNGFNQPQHF	TGTGCCAGCCGCTTGAATGGGTTCAATCAGCCCCAGCATTTT
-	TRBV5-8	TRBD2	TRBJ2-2	CASSDPGRGLTGELFF	TGTGCCAGCAGCGATCCGGGGAGGGGTTTGACCGGGGAGCTGTTTTTT
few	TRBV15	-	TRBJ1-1	CATSRALRPEAFF	TGTGCCACCAGCAGAGCACTTCGGCCTGAAGCTTTCTTT
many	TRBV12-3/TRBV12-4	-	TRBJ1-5	CASSLGPGRSQPQHF	TGTGCCAGCAGTTTAGGTCCAGGGAGAAGTCAGCCCCAGCATTTT
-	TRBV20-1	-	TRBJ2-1	CSAERLRGDNEQFF	TGCAGTGCAGAACGGCTACGGGGTGACAATGAGCAGTTCTTC
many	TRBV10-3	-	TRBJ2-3	CAIGQTGTYTDTQYF	TGTGCCATCGGTCAAACAGGGACGTACACAGATACGCAGTATTTT
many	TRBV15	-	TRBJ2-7	CATSREAGRSEQYF	TGTGCCACCAGCAGAGAGGCGGGGAGGTCCGAGCAGTACTTC
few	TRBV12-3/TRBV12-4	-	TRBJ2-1	CASSLAQGLHEQFF	TGTGCCAGCAGTTTAGCGCAGGGGTTGCATGAGCAGTTCTTC
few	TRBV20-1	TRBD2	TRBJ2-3	CSASGGWGGTDTQYF	TGCAGTGCTTCGGGGGGATGGGGAGGCACAGATACGCAGTATTTT
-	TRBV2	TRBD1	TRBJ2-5	CASSPTGTGSRETQYF	TGTGCCAGCAGTCCGACCGGGACAGGGTCGAGAGAGACCCAGTACTTC
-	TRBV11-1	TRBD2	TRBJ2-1	CASSPHLREASIYNEQFF	TGTGCCAGCAGCCCACACCTCCGGGAGGCCAGTATCTACAATGAGCAGTTCTTC
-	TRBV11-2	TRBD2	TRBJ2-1	CASSLNGLGKSSYNEQFF	TGTGCCAGCAGCTTGAATGGACTAGGAAAGAGCTCCTACAATGAGCAGTTCTTC
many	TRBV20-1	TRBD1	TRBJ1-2	CSATERGPNYGYTF	TGCAGTGCTACTGAAAGGGGGCCGAACTATGGCTACACCTTC
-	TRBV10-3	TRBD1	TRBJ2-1	CAISEGTGKGYNEQFF	TGTGCCATCAGCGAGGGGACAGGGAAGGGCTACAATGAGCAGTTCTTC
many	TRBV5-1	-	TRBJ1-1	CASSLAQGNTEAFF	TGCGCCAGCAGCTTGGCCCAGGGGAACACTGAAGCTTTCTTT
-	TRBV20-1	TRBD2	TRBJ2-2	CSARDPRAGGGGELFF	TGCAGTGCTAGAGACCCCCGAGCGGGAGGCGGCGGGGAGCTGTTTTTT
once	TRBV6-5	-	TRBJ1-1	CASSYSTVGMNTEAFF	TGTGCCAGCAGTTACTCGACCGTTGGTATGAACACTGAAGCTTTCTTT
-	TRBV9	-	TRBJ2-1	CASSVEGSADYNEQFF	TGTGCCAGCAGCGTAGAGGGTTCTGCCGACTACAATGAGCAGTTCTTC
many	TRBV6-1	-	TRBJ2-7	CASQTGAGGYEQYF	TGTGCCAGCCAAACGGGGGCAGGGGGGTACGAGCAGTACTTC
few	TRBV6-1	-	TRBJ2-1	CASSVGRRSSYNEQFF	TGTGCCAGCAGTGTCGGTCGGAGGAGCTCCTACAATGAGCAGTTCTTC